The entry below describes one T cell receptor (beta chain). The sample comes from a study of tumor-infiltrating lymphocytes in primary liver carcinoma. For blood RNA, unsorted whole blood served as the source, and germline DNA was extracted too. cDNA specific to TCR beta was made from 500 to 650 ng of total RNA, with a constant-region primer employed for priming. Researchers made the TCR beta libraries by running three nested multiplex PCR rounds with slightly modified ARM-PCR. The first two PCR rounds used TRBV1-TRBV30 forward primers with a C-beta reverse primer, 10 cycles each. A single record per CDR3 protein comes from TCRdb applying MiXCR to the multiplex PCR reads. The repertoire holds about 310,000 distinct CDR3 sequences, with 50% to 60% as singletons. The CDR3 sequence is 15 residues long. V was shortened by 3 bases and J by 3 bases, with 14 bases between the two germline ends. The V gene's germline CDR1 is DFQATT and CDR2 SNEGSKA (reference sequence).

This TCR came from a woman in her 30s with primary liver carcinoma and hepatitis B virus infection. The V and J genes are TRBV20-1 and TRBJ2-2; TRBD2 is a possible D gene (6 bases). The sequencing input was peripheral blood. This CDR3 is CSASRSGPHTGELFF. DNA for the CDR3: TGCAGTGCTAGTCGAAGCGGGCCTCACACCGGGGAGCTGTTTTTT.